The 12 T cell receptor beta chains below come from one sample, sequenced in a study of T-cell memory formation after mild COVID-19. MiXCR, applied by TCRdb to the 5' RACE reads, yields one record per CDR3 protein. The sample lists about 610,000 distinct CDR3 sequences, around 15% occurring once. Sequencing was done on a sample of PBMCs or a T cell subset sorted from them (not recorded which). The receptors derive from an adult woman who had mild COVID-19 (a few samples of this study predate the infection). Cell type and time point are not known.

The rearrangement links TRBV24-1 to TRBJ2-7; D ambiguous. CDR3 size: 13 residues. V lost 9 bases, J lost 0 bases, and 11 bases lay in between. CDR1 and CDR2 (germline): KGHDR, SFDVKD. This CDR3 reads CATAAGPSYEQYF. As DNA, the CDR3 is TGTGCCACCGCCGCCGGTCCCTCCTACGAGCAGTACTTC.

There are a few counts of this clonotype. The V and J genes are TRBV4-2 and TRBJ2-7; D perhaps matches TRBD2 (6 bases). V was pared by 4 bases and J by 7 bases, with 20 bases between. The CDR3 length is 15 residues. Germline V lookup: CDR1 LGHNA, CDR2 YNFKEQ. DNA for the CDR3: TGTGCCAGCAGCCCGCTGGGGACTGGGGAGACAGAGCAGTACTTC. Encoded protein: CASSPLGTGETEQYF.

The gene calls are TRBV4-2 and TRBJ2-7, with 7 bases that match TRBD2. The CDR3 extends over 16 amino acids. The J segment lost 0 bases and the V segment lost 1 base, leaving 6 bases of the junction unmatched. The germline V gene has CDR1 LGHNA and CDR2 YNFKEQ. As DNA, the CDR3 is TGTGCCAGCAGCCAAGGGGGAGCTAGCGGCTCCTACGAGCAGTACTTC. It is translated as CASSQGGASGSYEQYF.

To note about this clonotype: A read error is possible here, since a much larger clone lies one base away. The V and J genes are TRBV7-9 and TRBJ1-1; D not certain. The CDR3 has 14 amino acids. Germline CDR1 SEHNR, CDR2 FQNEAQ (reference sequence). V dropped 1 base and J dropped 1 base, with 7 bases sitting between them. CDR3 in DNA: TGTGCCAGCAGCTTAGACGGGTGGAACACTGAAGCTTTCTTT. This translates into CASSLDGWNTEAFF.

This clonotype was seen ten or more times. This chain connects TRBV24-1 to TRBJ1-4; D remains unclear. The germline V gene encodes CDR1 KGHDR and CDR2 SFDVKD. V lost 2 bases, J lost 3 bases, and 12 bases lay in between. This CDR3 spans 16 amino acids. The CDR3 DNA is TGTGCCACCAGTGATTCCAGGACGGATGCTAATGAAAAACTGTTTTTT. Protein: CATSDSRTDANEKLFF.

In DNA form, the CDR3 reads TGCGCCAGCAGCTTGGCTGGGGGAGGGAGCACAGATACGCAGTATTTT. It specifies CASSLAGGGSTDTQYF. The chain combines TRBV5-1 with TRBJ2-3; 7 nucleotides align to TRBD2. Germline V CDR1 and CDR2: SGHRS, YFSETQ. The CDR3 runs 16 residues. V lost 0 bases to trimming and J lost 0 bases; unmatched junction nucleotides: 4.

This clonotype turned up a few times. The rearrangement links TRBV5-1 to TRBJ2-1; no reliable D call. The V end was cut by 5 bases, the J end by 3 bases, with 9 bases between. The germline gives CDR1 SGHRS, CDR2 YFSETQ. This CDR3 spans 13 amino acids. The CDR3: CASSSYFYNEQFF. CDR3 sequence (DNA): TGCGCCAGCAGTTCCTACTTCTACAATGAGCAGTTCTTC.

This sequence joins TRBV5-1 and TRBJ2-7; 11 nucleotides align to TRBD2. Germline assignment: CDR1 SGHRS and CDR2 YFSETQ. The length of the CDR3 is 15 residues. V gave up 3 bases and J gave up 2 bases; unmatched junction bases: 4. In DNA form, the CDR3 reads TGCGCCAGCAGCTCCATAGCGGGGGGGCCCTACGAGCAGTACTTC. This encodes CASSSIAGGPYEQYF.

This clonotype has more than one count but fewer than ten. The chain carries TRBV30 and TRBJ1-5, with 10 bases aligning to TRBD1. V lost 3 bases, J lost 0 bases, and 11 bases stayed unmatched. CDR3 length equals 18 residues. Per the germline V gene, CDR1 is GTSNPN and CDR2 is SVGIG (reference sequence). CDR3 sequence (DNA): TGTGCCTGGAGCCTCCGGGACAGGGGAAGGTATAGCAATCAGCCCCAGCATTTT. This translates into CAWSLRDRGRYSNQPQHF.

This chain links TRBV27 with TRBJ1-1; 7 nucleotides align to TRBD1. The germline V gene has CDR1 MNHEY and CDR2 SMNVEV (reference sequence). This CDR3 is built from 15 residues. V shed 5 bases and J 1 base; nucleotides not matched to a gene: 7. This CDR3 is CASSLGTDQNTEAFF. CDR3 nucleotides: TGTGCCAGCAGTCTCGGGACAGACCAGAACACTGAAGCTTTCTTT.

This clonotype was recorded once. The V and J genes are TRBV2 and TRBJ1-5, with 11 bases lining up with TRBD1. Looked up from germline, CDR1 is SNHLY and CDR2 is FYNNEI. The V segment lost 5 bases and the J segment 7 bases; nucleotides outside the gene matches: 1. The CDR3 totals 13 residues. CDR3 coding DNA: TGTGCCAGCAGTTGGACAGGGGGCCAGCCCCAGCATTTT. Translated: CASSWTGGQPQHF.

This clonotype came up once. CDR3 nucleotide sequence: TGTGCCACCAGCAGGGACGACAGGGGGCGGAACACTGAAGCTTTCTTT. Its protein is CATSRDDRGRNTEAFF. The chain has TRBV15 and TRBJ1-1, with 10 nucleotides matching TRBD1. V trimming: 3 bases; J trimming: 1 base; junction bases outside the gene matches: 5. There are 16 residues in the CDR3. CDR1 is LNHNV, CDR2 YYDKDF, per germline (reference sequence).